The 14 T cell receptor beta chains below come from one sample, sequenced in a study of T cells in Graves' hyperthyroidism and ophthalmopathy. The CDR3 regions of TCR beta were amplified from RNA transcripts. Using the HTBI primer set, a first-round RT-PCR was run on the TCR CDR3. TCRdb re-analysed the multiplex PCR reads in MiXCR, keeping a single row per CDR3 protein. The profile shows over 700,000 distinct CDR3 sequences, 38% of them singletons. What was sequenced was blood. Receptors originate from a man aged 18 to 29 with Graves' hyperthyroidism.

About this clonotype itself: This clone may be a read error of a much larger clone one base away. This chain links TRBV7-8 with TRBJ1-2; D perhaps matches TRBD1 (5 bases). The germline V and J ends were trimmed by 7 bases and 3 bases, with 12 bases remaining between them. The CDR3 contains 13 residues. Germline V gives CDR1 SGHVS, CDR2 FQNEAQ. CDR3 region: CASIRDRYYGYTF. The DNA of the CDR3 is TGTGCCAGCATCAGGGACCGCTACTATGGCTACACCTTC.

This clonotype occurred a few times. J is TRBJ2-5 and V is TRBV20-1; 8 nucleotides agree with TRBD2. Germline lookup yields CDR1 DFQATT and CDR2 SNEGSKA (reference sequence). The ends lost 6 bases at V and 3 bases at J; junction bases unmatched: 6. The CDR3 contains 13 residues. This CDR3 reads CSARTSREETQYF. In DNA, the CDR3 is TGCAGTGCAAGGACTAGCCGAGAAGAGACCCAGTACTTC.

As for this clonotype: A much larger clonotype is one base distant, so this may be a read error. The CDR3 bases are TGCGCCGGCAGTGATCGAATTGGGTTCATGAACACTGAAGCTTTCTTT. It codes for CAGSDRIGFMNTEAFF. The chain combines TRBV10-1 with TRBJ1-1; D unresolved. The CDR3 consists of 16 residues. Per the germline V gene, CDR1 is WNHNN and CDR2 is SYGVQD (reference sequence).

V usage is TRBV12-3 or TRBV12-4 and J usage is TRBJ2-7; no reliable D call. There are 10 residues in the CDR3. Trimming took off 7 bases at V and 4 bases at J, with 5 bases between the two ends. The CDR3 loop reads CASILYEQYF. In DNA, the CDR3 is TGTGCCAGCATCCTATACGAGCAGTACTTC.

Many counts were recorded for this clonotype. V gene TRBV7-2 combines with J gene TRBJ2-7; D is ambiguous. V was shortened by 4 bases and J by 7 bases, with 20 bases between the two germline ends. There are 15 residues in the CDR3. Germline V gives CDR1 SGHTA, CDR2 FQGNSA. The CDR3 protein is CASSWGSTITGEQYF. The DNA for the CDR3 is TGTGCCAGCAGCTGGGGATCGACGATCACTGGGGAGCAGTACTTC.

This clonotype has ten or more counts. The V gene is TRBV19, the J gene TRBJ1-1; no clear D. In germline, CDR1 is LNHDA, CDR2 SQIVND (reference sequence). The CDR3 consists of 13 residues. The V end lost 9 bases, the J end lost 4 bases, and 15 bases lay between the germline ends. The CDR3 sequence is CASHREYATEAFF. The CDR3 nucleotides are TGTGCCAGCCACCGGGAGTATGCCACTGAAGCTTTCTTT.

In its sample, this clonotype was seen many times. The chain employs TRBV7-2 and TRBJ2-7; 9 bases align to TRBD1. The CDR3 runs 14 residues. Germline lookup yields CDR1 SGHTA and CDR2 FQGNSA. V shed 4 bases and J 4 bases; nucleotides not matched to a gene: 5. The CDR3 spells CASSSGTGRYEQYF. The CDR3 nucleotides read TGTGCCAGCAGCTCAGGGACAGGGAGGTACGAGCAGTACTTC.

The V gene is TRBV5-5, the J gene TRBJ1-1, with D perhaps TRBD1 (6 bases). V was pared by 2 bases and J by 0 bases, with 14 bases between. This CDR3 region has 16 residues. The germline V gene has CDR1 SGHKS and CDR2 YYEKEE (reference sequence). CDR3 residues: CASSFHWTDLNTEAFF. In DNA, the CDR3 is TGTGCCAGCAGCTTTCACTGGACAGACTTGAACACTGAAGCTTTCTTT. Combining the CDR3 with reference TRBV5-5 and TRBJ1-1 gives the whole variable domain DAGVTQSPTHLIKTRGQQVTLRCSPISGHKSVSWYQQVLGQGPQFIFQYYEKEERGRGNFPDRFSARQFPNYSSELNVNALLLGDSALYLCASSFHWTDLNTEAFFGQGTRLTVV.

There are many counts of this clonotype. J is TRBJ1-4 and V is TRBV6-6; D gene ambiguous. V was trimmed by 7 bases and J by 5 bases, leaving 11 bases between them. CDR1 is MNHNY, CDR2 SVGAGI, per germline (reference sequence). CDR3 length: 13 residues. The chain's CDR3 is CASNDGENEKLFF. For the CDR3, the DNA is TGTGCCAGCAACGACGGGGAGAATGAAAAACTGTTTTTT.

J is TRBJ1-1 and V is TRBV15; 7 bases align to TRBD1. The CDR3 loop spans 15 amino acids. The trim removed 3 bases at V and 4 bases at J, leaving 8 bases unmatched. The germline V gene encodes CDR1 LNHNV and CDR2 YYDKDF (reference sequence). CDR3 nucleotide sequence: TGTGCCACCAGCAGGGTCCAGGGGGGCAGCACTGAAGCTTTCTTT. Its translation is CATSRVQGGSTEAFF.

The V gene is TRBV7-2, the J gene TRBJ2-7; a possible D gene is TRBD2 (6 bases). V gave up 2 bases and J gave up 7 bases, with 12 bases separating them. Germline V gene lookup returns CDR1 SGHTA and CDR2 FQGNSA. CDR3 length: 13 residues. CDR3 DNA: TGTGCCAGCAGCTTAATTGCGGGGTTTGAGCAGTACTTC. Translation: CASSLIAGFEQYF.

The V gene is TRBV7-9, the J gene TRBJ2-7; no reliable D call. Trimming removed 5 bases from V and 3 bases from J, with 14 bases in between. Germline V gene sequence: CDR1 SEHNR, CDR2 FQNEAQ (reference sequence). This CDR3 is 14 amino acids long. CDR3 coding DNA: TGTGCCAGCAGCCCCCGACTGGCCCACTACGAGCAGTACTTC. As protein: CASSPRLAHYEQYF. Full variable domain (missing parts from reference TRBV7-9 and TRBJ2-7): DTGVSQNPRHKITKRGQNVTFRCDPISEHNRLYWYRQTLGQGPEFLTYFQNEAQLEKSRLLSDRFSAERPKGSFSTLEIQRTEQGDSAMYLCASSPRLAHYEQYFGPGTRLTVT.

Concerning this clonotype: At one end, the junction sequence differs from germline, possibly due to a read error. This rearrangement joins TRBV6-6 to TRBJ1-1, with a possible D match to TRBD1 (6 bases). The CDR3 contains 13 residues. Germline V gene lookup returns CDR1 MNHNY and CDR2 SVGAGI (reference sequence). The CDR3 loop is CVSSLFPTGPAFF. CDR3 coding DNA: TGTGTCAGCAGTTTATTCCCTACAGGGCCTGCTTTCTTT.

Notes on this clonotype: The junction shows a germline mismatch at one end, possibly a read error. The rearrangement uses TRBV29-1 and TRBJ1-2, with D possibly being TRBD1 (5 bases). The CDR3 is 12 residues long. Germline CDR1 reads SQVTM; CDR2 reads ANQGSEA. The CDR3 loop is CSVEKGFYGNTF. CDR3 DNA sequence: TGCAGCGTTGAAAAGGGGTTTTATGGCAACACCTTC.